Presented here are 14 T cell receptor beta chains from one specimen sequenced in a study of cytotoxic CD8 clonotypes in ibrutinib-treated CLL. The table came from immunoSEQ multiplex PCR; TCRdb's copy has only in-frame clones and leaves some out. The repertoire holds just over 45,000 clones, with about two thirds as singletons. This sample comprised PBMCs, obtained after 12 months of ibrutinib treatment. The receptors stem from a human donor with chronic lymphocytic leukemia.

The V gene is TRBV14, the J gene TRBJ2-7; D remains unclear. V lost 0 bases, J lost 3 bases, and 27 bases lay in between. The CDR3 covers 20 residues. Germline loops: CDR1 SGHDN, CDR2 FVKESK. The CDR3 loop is CASSQDYIPNLGLINYEQYF. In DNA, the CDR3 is TGTGCCAGCAGCCAAGATTATATCCCCAATCTGGGTCTAATCAACTACGAGCAGTACTTC.

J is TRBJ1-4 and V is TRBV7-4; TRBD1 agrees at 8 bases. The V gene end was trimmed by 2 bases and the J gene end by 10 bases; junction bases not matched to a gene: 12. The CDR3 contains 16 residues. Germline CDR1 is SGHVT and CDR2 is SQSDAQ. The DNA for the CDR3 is TGTGCCAGCAGCTTACAACTAGCCAGGGGGCATGGAAAACTGTTTTTT. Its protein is CASSLQLARGHGKLFF.

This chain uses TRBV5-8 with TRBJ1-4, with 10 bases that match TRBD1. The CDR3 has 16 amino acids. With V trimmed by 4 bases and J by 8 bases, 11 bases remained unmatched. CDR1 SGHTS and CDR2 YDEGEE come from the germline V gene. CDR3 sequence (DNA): TGTGCCAGCAGCACCGGGACAGGGGACGTTTGGGAAAAACTGTTTTTT. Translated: CASSTGTGDVWEKLFF.

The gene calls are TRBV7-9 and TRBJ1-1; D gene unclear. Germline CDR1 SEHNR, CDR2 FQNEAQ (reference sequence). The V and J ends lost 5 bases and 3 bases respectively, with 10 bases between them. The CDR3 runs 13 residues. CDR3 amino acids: CASSTVVDTEAFF. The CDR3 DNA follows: TGTGCCAGCAGCACGGTGGTGGACACTGAAGCTTTCTTT.

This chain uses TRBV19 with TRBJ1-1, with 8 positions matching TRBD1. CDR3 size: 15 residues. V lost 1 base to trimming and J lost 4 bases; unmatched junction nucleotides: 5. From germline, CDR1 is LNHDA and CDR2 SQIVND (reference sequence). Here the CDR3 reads CASSIGDRGPTEAFF. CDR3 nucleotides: TGTGCCAGTAGTATAGGAGACAGGGGCCCCACTGAAGCTTTCTTT.

CDR3 sequence: CASSRGALWNEQYF. CDR3 in DNA: TGTGCCAGCAGCCGGGGGGCACTTTGGAACGAGCAGTACTTC. This chain joins TRBV14 and TRBJ2-7; the D call may be TRBD1 or TRBD2 (6 bases each). CDR3 length: 14 residues. Trimming took off 4 bases at V and 5 bases at J, with 15 bases between the two ends. Germline values: CDR1 SGHDN, CDR2 FVKESK.

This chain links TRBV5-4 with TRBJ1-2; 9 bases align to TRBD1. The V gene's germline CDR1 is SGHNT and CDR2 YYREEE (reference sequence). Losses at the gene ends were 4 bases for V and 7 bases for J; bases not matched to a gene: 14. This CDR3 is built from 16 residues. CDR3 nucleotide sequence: TGTGCCAGCAGCAGGACAGGGGCCGCCCTTGTAGGTGGCTACACCTTC. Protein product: CASSRTGAALVGGYTF.

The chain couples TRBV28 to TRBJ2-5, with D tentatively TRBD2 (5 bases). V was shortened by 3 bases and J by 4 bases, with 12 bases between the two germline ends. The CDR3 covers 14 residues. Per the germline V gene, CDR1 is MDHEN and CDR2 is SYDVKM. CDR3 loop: CASSFPLRGETQYF. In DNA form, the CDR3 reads TGTGCCAGCAGTTTCCCCCTCCGGGGAGAGACCCAGTACTTC. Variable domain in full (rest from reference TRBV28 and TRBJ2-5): DVKVTQSSRYLVKRTGEKVFLECVQDMDHENMFWYRQDPGLGLRLIYFSYDVKMKEKGDIPEGYSVSREKKERFSLILESASTNQTSMYLCASSFPLRGETQYFGPGTRLLVL.

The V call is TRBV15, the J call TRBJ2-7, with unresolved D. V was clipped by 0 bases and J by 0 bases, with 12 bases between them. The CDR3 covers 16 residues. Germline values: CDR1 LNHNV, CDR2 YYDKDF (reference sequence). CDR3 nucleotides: TGTGCCACCAGCAGAGATAAGGCAGATCACTCCTACGAGCAGTACTTC. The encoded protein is CATSRDKADHSYEQYF.

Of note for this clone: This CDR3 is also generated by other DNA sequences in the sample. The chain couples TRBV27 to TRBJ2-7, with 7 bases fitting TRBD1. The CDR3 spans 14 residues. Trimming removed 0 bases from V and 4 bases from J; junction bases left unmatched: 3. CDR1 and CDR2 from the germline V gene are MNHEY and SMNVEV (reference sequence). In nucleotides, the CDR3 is TGTGCCAGCAGTTTATCAGGGGGCGGGTACGAGCAGTACTTC. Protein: CASSLSGGGYEQYF.

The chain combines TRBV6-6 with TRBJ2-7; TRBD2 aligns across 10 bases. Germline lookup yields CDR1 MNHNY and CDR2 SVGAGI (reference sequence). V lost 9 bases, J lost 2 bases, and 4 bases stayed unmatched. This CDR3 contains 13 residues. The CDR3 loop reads CASQLAGTYEQYF. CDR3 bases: TGTGCCAGTCAACTAGCGGGAACCTACGAGCAGTACTTC.

The CDR3 sequence is CARLFEGALLWEQYF. The CDR3, as DNA: TGTGCCAGACTCTTCGAGGGGGCCCTGCTCTGGGAGCAGTACTTC. The rearrangement links TRBV7-5 to TRBJ2-7; the D call in the table, TRBD1, was not verified against the DNA. TRBV7-5 is annotated as a pseudogene. This CDR3 is built from 15 residues.

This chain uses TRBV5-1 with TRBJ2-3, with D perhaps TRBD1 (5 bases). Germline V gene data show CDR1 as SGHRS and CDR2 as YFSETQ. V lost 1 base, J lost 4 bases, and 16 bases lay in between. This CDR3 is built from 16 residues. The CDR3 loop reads CASSLSGTQGPDTQYF. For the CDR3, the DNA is TGCGCCAGCAGCTTGTCGGGTACGCAGGGCCCAGATACGCAGTATTTT.

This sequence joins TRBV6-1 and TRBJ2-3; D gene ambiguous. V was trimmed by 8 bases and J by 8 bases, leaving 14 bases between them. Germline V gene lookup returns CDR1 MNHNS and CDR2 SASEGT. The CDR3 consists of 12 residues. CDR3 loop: CASQETQGTQYF. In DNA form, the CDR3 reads TGTGCCAGCCAAGAAACGCAAGGTACGCAGTATTTT.